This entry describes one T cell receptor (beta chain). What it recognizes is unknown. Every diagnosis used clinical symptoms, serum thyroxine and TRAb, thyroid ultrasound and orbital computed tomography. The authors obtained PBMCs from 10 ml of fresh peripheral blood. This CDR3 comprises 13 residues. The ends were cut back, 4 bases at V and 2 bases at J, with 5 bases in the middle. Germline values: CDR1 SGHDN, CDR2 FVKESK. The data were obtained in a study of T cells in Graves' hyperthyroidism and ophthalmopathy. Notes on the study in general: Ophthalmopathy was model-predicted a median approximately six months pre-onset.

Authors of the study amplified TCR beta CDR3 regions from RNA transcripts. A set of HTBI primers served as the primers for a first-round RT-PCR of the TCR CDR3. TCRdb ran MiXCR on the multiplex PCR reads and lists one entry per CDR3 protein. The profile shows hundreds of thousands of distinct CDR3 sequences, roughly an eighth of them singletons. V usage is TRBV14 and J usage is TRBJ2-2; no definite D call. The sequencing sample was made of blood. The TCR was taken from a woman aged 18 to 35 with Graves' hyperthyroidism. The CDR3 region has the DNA TGTGCCAGCAGCCCATTAAACACCGGGGAGCTGTTTTTT. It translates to CASSPLNTGELFF.